This T cell receptor (beta chain) appears in the sequencing data of a study of T cell responses to AZD1222 COVID-19 vaccine. About the study: Both about-4-week and about-12-week second-dose recipients were combined. The study's findings and limits: Vaccine-related CD4 TCRs covered spike, predominating at 160-218 and 743-854. The study found Spike-specific TCR breadth and depth rose after two AZD1222 doses.

Sequenced by immunoSEQ multiplex PCR; TCRdb stores in-frame clones only, minus some. Of around 100,000 clones listed, 75% to 95% are singletons. The germline V gene has CDR1 LNHDA and CDR2 SQIVND (reference sequence). This CDR3 is built from 15 residues. Trimming left V 2 bases short and J 0 bases short, with 8 bases between. With regard to this clone: The antigen is undetermined.

V gene TRBV19 combines with J gene TRBJ1-5; D gene uncertain. Material: peripheral blood, obtained on day 0 of AZD1222 vaccination. This sequence was found in an adult in good health. In DNA, the CDR3 is TGTGCCAGTAGTATAAAGGGCGATAGCAATCAGCCCCAGCATTTT. Translation: CASSIKGDSNQPQHF.